This TCR beta chain was sequenced in a study of blood T cell repertoires in COVID-19 (dated by TCRdb to the early 2020s). Background on the whole study: Samples from collaborators originated in the United States, Italy and Spain and spanned both the acute and convalescent phases of COVID-19. Samples came from the ongoing ImmuneRACE study (first 160 participants) plus 1,254 subjects from 6 global collaborators. The repertoires were released in a freely available public database intended as a resource for research on the immune response to SARS-CoV-2. The material from the prospective study consisted of cDNA or gDNA derived from T cells, B-cell-depleted T cells, or PBMCs. Deeply sampled blood TCRbeta repertoires from subjects exposed to, actively infected with, or recovered from COVID-19 were included in the dataset. Nearly every sample came with metadata listing a de-identified subject ID, COVID-19 status, age in years and sex. Where available, HLA class I and class II types were taken from metadata supplied by the sample provider and were not determined by assay-based typing. Paper-wide results and their limitations: The amount of clinical and demographic metadata varied by source and participant and was provided uncurated.

TCRbeta CDR3 regions were amplified from genomic DNA using the immunoSEQ Assay, a bias-controlled multiplex PCR. On the study's bioinformatics: The number of nucleated cells in each sample was estimated from the amplification of reference gene primers within the assay. To quantify the absolute abundance of each unique TCRbeta CDR3 rearrangement, sequence reads were collapsed and filtered. For each sample, productive Simpson clonality was calculated as the square root of Simpson's diversity index across productive rearrangements. TCRdb stores this immuneACCESS table with in-frame sequences only. Part of the clones is absent; in the studies checked, under half of the shortfall reflects unresolved V genes, and no reason is known for the rest. V and J calls and clone size come straight from that table; D and trimming were deduced from the DNA. This sample holds about 270,000 clones; approximately 91% were observed only once. About 2.1% of the sample rests with the top ten.

In the prospective study, participants were about 18 to 95 years old, resided in fewer than 25 geographic areas of the United States, and were enrolled through a virtual design. In the prospective study, cohorts were assigned on the basis of participant-reported clinical history obtained from a screening survey and a study questionnaire. In the prospective study, mobile phlebotomists collected whole blood, serum and a nasopharyngeal or oropharyngeal swab from each participant. Additional blood draws and questionnaires over an approximately two-month period could optionally be provided by prospective study participants. Before DNA extraction, blood samples from the prospective study were shipped at room temperature or frozen. The CDR3 holds 13 amino acids from the cysteine to the phenylalanine. Only CDR3 DNA remains: 39 bases, in frame from the first base. Per the germline V gene (reference sequence), SEHNR is the CDR1 and FQNEAQ is the CDR2. Trimming costs V 6 bases and J 4 bases, and their ends lie 12 bases apart.

As concerns this clone: This receptor's antigen is unknown. Base qualities are not recorded, but no much larger clone differs from it by a single base.

This sequence was found in a woman between 40 and 50 years old with acute COVID-19. Material for sequencing was PBMCs or T cells enriched from blood (not recorded which). The chain is encoded by TRBV7-9 joined to TRBJ1-2, and perhaps TRBD1 as D gene, on 6 matching bases. The nucleotide sequence reads as follows: TGTGCCAGCAGTCAGGACAGAAGCTATGGCTACACCTTC. Translated, this is CASSQDRSYGYTF.